These 32 T cell receptor beta chains originate from one sample sequenced in a study of T-cell memory formation after mild COVID-19. TCRdb itself ran the 5' RACE reads through MiXCR, one entry per CDR3 protein. The table has hundreds of thousands of distinct CDR3 sequences, around 15% seen once. The sequenced sample was PBMCs or a T cell subset sorted from them (not recorded which). The source of these receptors is a man younger than 30 who had mild COVID-19 (a few samples of this study predate the infection). Cell type and time point are not known.

The chain carries TRBV5-1 and TRBJ1-6; no clear D gene. CDR3 length: 14 residues. V was trimmed by 7 bases and J by 5 bases, leaving 13 bases between them. Germline CDR1 SGHRS, CDR2 YFSETQ. The CDR3 here is CASSAGGNNSPLHF. The CDR3 nucleotides are TGCGCCAGCTCGGCGGGCGGAAATAATTCACCCCTCCACTTT.

This clonotype was recorded a few times. The chain couples TRBV7-9 to TRBJ2-6, with TRBD1 identical over 8 bases. Trimming removed 11 bases from V and 0 bases from J; junction bases left unmatched: 6. Germline CDR1 SEHNR, CDR2 FQNEAQ (reference sequence). The CDR3 is 15 amino acids. The DNA for the CDR3 is TGTGCCGGCCGACAGGGGCTCTCTGGGGCCAACGTCCTGACTTTC. Protein sequence: CAGRQGLSGANVLTF. Together with reference TRBV7-9 and TRBJ2-6, the CDR3 gives the full variable domain: DTGVSQNPRHKITKRGQNVTFRCDPISEHNRLYWYRQTLGQGPEFLTYFQNEAQLEKSRLLSDRFSAERPKGSFSTLEIQRTEQGDSAMYLCAGRQGLSGANVLTFGAGSRLTVL.

This clonotype has a handful of counts. The chain is built from TRBV18 and TRBJ2-7; D perhaps matches TRBD2 (6 bases). CDR1 and CDR2 (germline): KGHSH, LQKENI. CDR3 length: 14 residues. V lost 3 bases and J 6 bases, leaving 15 bases between the germline ends. The CDR3 here is CASSPRGGEIEQYF. In nucleotides, the CDR3 is TGTGCCAGCTCACCCCGTGGAGGGGAGATCGAGCAGTACTTC.

The CDR3 nucleotides read TGTGCCAGCAGCTCCCGACTAGCCGGAGAGACCCAGTACTTC. Translated, it gives CASSSRLAGETQYF. This chain links TRBV7-9 with TRBJ2-5, with 7 bases aligning to TRBD2. Germline V gene data show CDR1 as SEHNR and CDR2 as FQNEAQ (reference sequence). The V segment lost 4 bases and the J segment 4 bases; nucleotides outside the gene matches: 6. CDR3 size: 14 residues.

This clonotype was observed a few times. The V and J genes are TRBV7-8 and TRBJ2-1; 11 positions match TRBD2. This CDR3 spans 19 amino acids. V gave up 3 bases and J gave up 0 bases; unmatched junction bases: 10. The germline V gene encodes CDR1 SGHVS and CDR2 FQNEAQ. The CDR3 DNA sequence: TGTGCCAGCAGCTTCTTTTTAGCGGGGGGGGATAGCTCCTACAATGAGCAGTTCTTC. It is translated as CASSFFLAGGDSSYNEQFF.

This clonotype showed up just a few times. The chain recombines TRBV20-1 with TRBJ2-2; D not resolved. The CDR3 has 11 residues. The ends were cut back, 1 base at V and 5 bases at J, with 2 bases in the middle. Germline-derived CDR1 and CDR2 are DFQATT and SNEGSKA (reference sequence). The CDR3 nucleotides read TGCAGTGCTAGAGTGACCGGGGAGCTGTTTTTT. Protein sequence: CSARVTGELFF.

V usage is TRBV4-3 and J usage is TRBJ2-3, with D possibly TRBD2 on 5 matching bases. The CDR3 is made up of 15 amino acids. CDR1 and CDR2 (germline): LGHNA, YSLEER. Trimming pared 0 bases from V and 0 bases from J, leaving 7 bases between. CDR3 sequence: CASSQETGSTDTQYF. CDR3 sequence (DNA): TGCGCCAGCAGCCAAGAAACGGGGAGCACAGATACGCAGTATTTT.

This clonotype was counted only a few times. This sequence joins TRBV5-1 and TRBJ2-5; D gene unclear. This CDR3 comprises 15 residues. Trimming stripped 5 bases from V and 1 base from J, with 15 bases between. Germline values: CDR1 SGHRS, CDR2 YFSETQ. The CDR3 protein is CASRRVTTFQETQYF. CDR3 DNA: TGCGCCAGCAGACGAGTAACCACATTCCAAGAGACCCAGTACTTC. The full variable domain, completed using reference TRBV5-1 and TRBJ2-5, is KAGVTQTPRYLIKTRGQQVTLSCSPISGHRSVSWYQQTPGQGLQFLFEYFSETQRNKGNFPGRFSGRQFSNSRSEMNVSTLELGDSALYLCASRRVTTFQETQYFGPGTRLLVL.

The CDR3 sequence: CASSPAGLAGGRNEQFF. Written as DNA, the CDR3 is TGTGCCAGCAGCCCCGCGGGGCTAGCGGGGGGGCGAAATGAGCAGTTCTTC. This chain links TRBV7-2 with TRBJ2-1, with 12 bases aligning to TRBD2. V lost 5 bases, J lost 7 bases, and 12 bases stayed unmatched. Germline assignment: CDR1 SGHTA and CDR2 FQGNSA. This CDR3 contains 17 residues.

The chain uses TRBV6-2 or TRBV6-3 and TRBJ1-2; the D is unclear. Deletions cut 0 bases from V and 4 bases from J, with 9 bases between. The CDR3 is made up of 14 amino acids. Germline V gives CDR1 MNHEY, CDR2 SVGEGT. The CDR3 DNA reads as TGTGCCAGCAGTTACTCGCCGGCGACCTATGGCTACACCTTC. Protein sequence: CASSYSPATYGYTF.

This clonotype was detected only a few times. CDR3 sequence: CASSLFGSWGANVLTF. The CDR3 DNA follows: TGTGCCAGCAGCTTGTTCGGGTCTTGGGGGGCCAACGTCCTGACTTTC. The chain uses TRBV5-6 and TRBJ2-6; D is unresolved. V lost 1 base and J lost 4, with 12 bases in between. The germline gives CDR1 SGHDT, CDR2 YYEEEE. This CDR3 spans 16 amino acids.

The V call is TRBV27, the J call TRBJ1-2; 8 nucleotides match TRBD1. The germline V gene has CDR1 MNHEY and CDR2 SMNVEV (reference sequence). V was clipped by 4 bases and J by 2 bases; unmatched bases: 12. The CDR3 runs 17 residues. CDR3 loop: CASSSTNQGAGNYGYTF. The DNA for the CDR3 is TGTGCCAGCAGTTCGACCAACCAGGGGGCTGGGAACTATGGCTACACCTTC.

The chain uses TRBV4-1 and TRBJ2-4; 8 bases are a match to TRBD1. V was clipped by 1 base and J by 11 bases; unmatched bases: 4. The CDR3 totals 13 residues. CDR1 is MGHRA, CDR2 YSYEKL, per germline. CDR3 in DNA: TGCGCCAGCAGCCAAGTGACAGGGGTTTTTCAGTACTTC. It yields the protein CASSQVTGVFQYF.

This clonotype was seen only a few times. This chain connects TRBV5-1 to TRBJ1-1, with 12 bases matching TRBD1. CDR3 length: 16 residues. CDR1 is SGHRS and CDR2 is YFSETQ in the germline V gene. Trimming took 8 bases from V and 7 from J; bases not matched to a gene: 15. CDR3 bases: TGCGCCAGTACACACCGGGACAGGGGGCGCCCCGGTGAAGCTTTCTTT. It yields the protein CASTHRDRGRPGEAFF. The variable domain in full, with the rest retrieved from reference TRBV5-1 and TRBJ1-1, is KAGVTQTPRYLIKTRGQQVTLSCSPISGHRSVSWYQQTPGQGLQFLFEYFSETQRNKGNFPGRFSGRQFSNSRSEMNVSTLELGDSALYLCASTHRDRGRPGEAFFGQGTRLTVV.

The chain uses TRBV29-1 and TRBJ2-7; no clear D. The V gene's germline CDR1 is SQVTM and CDR2 ANQGSEA. The CDR3 loop spans 10 amino acids. The V end lost 4 bases, the J end lost 5 bases, and 6 bases lay between the germline ends. CDR3 region: CSVVSHEQYF. The CDR3 nucleotides are TGCAGCGTTGTGAGCCACGAGCAGTACTTC.

This clonotype was seen a few times. The chain uses TRBV5-5 and TRBJ2-7, with 10 bases matching TRBD1. Germline V lookup: CDR1 SGHKS, CDR2 YYEKEE (reference sequence). The CDR3 covers 15 residues. After removal of 4 bases from V and 2 bases from J, the junction contained 6 bases not matched to a gene. CDR3 in amino acids: CASSPDRGSAYEQYV. CDR3 nucleotides: TGTGCCAGCAGCCCGGACAGGGGGAGCGCCTACGAGCAGTACGTC.

This clonotype has only a few counts. J is TRBJ2-5 and V is TRBV4-1, with D possibly TRBD2 on 6 matching bases. The V end lost 5 bases, the J end lost 0 bases, and 10 bases lay between the germline ends. The CDR3 covers 14 residues. Germline V lookup: CDR1 MGHRA, CDR2 YSYEKL. CDR3 in amino acids: CASSSRENQETQYF. The CDR3 DNA sequence: TGCGCCAGCAGCTCACGGGAGAACCAAGAGACCCAGTACTTC.

This clonotype was recorded a few times. V usage is TRBV20-1 and J usage is TRBJ1-5, with D possibly TRBD1 on 6 matching bases. The V end was cut by 1 base, the J end by 7 bases, with 14 bases between. CDR1 is DFQATT, CDR2 SNEGSKA, per germline (reference sequence). CDR3 size: 14 residues. CDR3 loop: CSARAGAVKQPQHF. CDR3 bases: TGCAGTGCTAGAGCAGGGGCAGTAAAACAGCCCCAGCATTTT.

There are a few counts of this clonotype. The chain has TRBV7-9 and TRBJ2-1; D call uncertain. V lost 5 bases, J lost 0 bases, and 14 bases lay in between. Germline lookup yields CDR1 SEHNR and CDR2 FQNEAQ (reference sequence). The CDR3 contains 16 residues. The CDR3 DNA sequence: TGTGCCAGCAGCCCCCGAGGTATTTCCTCCTACAATGAGCAGTTCTTC. It encodes CASSPRGISSYNEQFF.

This clonotype appeared a few times. This chain uses TRBV12-3 or TRBV12-4 with TRBJ2-7, with D perhaps given as TRBD1 or TRBD2 (6 bases each). The CDR3 has 14 residues. V dropped 3 bases and J dropped 5 bases, with 14 bases sitting between them. CDR3 loop: CASSLFGGGDEQYF. The DNA for the CDR3 is TGTGCCAGCAGTTTGTTTGGGGGCGGGGACGAGCAGTACTTC.

The J gene is TRBJ1-6, the V gene TRBV6-6, with TRBD1 as a possible D gene (5 bases). The CDR3 totals 15 residues. V was clipped by 2 bases and J by 5 bases, with 10 bases between them. CDR1 and CDR2 (germline): MNHNY, SVGAGI (reference sequence). CDR3 coding DNA: TGTGCCAGCAGTTACGGGGGTGGAAATAATTCACCCCTCCACTTT. Protein: CASSYGGGNNSPLHF.

This clonotype was seen ten or more times. The J gene is TRBJ1-2, the V gene TRBV6-5, with 7 nucleotides matching TRBD1. CDR3 length: 13 amino acids. V trimming: 6 bases; J trimming: 4 bases; junction bases outside the gene matches: 5. Germline loops: CDR1 MNHEY, CDR2 SVGAGI. CDR3 sequence reads: CASRREGAYGYTF. DNA of the CDR3: TGTGCCAGCAGGCGGGAGGGGGCCTATGGCTACACCTTC.

This clonotype was counted a few times. The J gene is TRBJ2-1, the V gene TRBV19; no clear D. CDR1 and CDR2 (germline): LNHDA, SQIVND (reference sequence). This CDR3 is 12 amino acids long. V lost 4 bases and J lost 8, with 9 bases in between. CDR3 region: CASSTLMDEQFF. CDR3 bases: TGTGCCAGTAGTACTCTTATGGATGAGCAGTTCTTC.

This clonotype showed up just once. The chain couples TRBV19 to TRBJ1-1; D is possibly TRBD1 (6 bases). The CDR3 loop spans 13 amino acids. V was clipped by 3 bases and J by 5 bases, with 10 bases between them. CDR1 and CDR2 from the germline V gene are LNHDA and SQIVND (reference sequence). CDR3 loop: CASSIGRGTEAFF. CDR3 DNA: TGTGCCAGTAGTATCGGCAGGGGAACTGAAGCTTTCTTT.

This chain uses TRBV28 with TRBJ2-7; D not certain. Deletions cut 7 bases from V and 0 bases from J, with 4 bases between. CDR3 length: 11 amino acids. Germline V gene sequence: CDR1 MDHEN, CDR2 SYDVKM. The CDR3 sequence is CASTTSYEQYF. The CDR3 DNA reads as TGTGCCAGCACAACCTCCTACGAGCAGTACTTC.

The gene calls are TRBV15 and TRBJ1-4, with D unresolved. The length of the CDR3 is 15 residues. Germline values: CDR1 LNHNV, CDR2 YYDKDF (reference sequence). V was pared by 4 bases and J by 5 bases, with 14 bases between. The CDR3, as DNA: TGTGCCACCAGCACTTACACCCGACGGAATGAAAAACTGTTTTTT. It is translated as CATSTYTRRNEKLFF.

The table lists this clonotype with a few counts. The chain links TRBV20-1 to TRBJ1-1; D possibly corresponds to TRBD1 (6 bases). V lost 1 base, J lost 1 base, and 10 bases lay in between. The V gene's germline CDR1 is DFQATT and CDR2 SNEGSKA (reference sequence). This CDR3 is 14 amino acids long. The CDR3 protein is CSARVLGGNTEAFF. The CDR3, as DNA: TGCAGTGCTAGAGTGTTAGGGGGGAACACTGAAGCTTTCTTT.

The chain combines TRBV7-9 with TRBJ2-2; perhaps TRBD1 as D (5 bases). The V end lost 2 bases, the J end lost 3 bases, and 13 bases lay between the germline ends. The CDR3 extends over 16 amino acids. Germline assignment: CDR1 SEHNR and CDR2 FQNEAQ (reference sequence). CDR3 in amino acids: CASSLRGSTDTGELFF. DNA of the CDR3: TGTGCCAGCAGCTTACGTGGTTCGACAGACACCGGGGAGCTGTTTTTT. Together with reference TRBV7-9 and TRBJ2-2, the CDR3 gives the full variable domain: DTGVSQNPRHKITKRGQNVTFRCDPISEHNRLYWYRQTLGQGPEFLTYFQNEAQLEKSRLLSDRFSAERPKGSFSTLEIQRTEQGDSAMYLCASSLRGSTDTGELFFGEGSRLTVL.

This clonotype was seen only a few times. This sequence joins TRBV7-3 and TRBJ2-2; D might be TRBD1 (5 bases). V lost 5 bases to trimming and J lost 0 bases, with 13 bases between them. CDR1 SGHTA and CDR2 FQGTGA come from the germline V gene. The CDR3 has 16 residues. The CDR3 loop is CASSPQGGSNTGELFF. In DNA, the CDR3 is TGTGCCAGCAGCCCCCAGGGTGGGTCGAACACCGGGGAGCTGTTTTTT.

The chain uses TRBV4-2 and TRBJ2-4; D perhaps matches TRBD1 (7 bases). The V end was cut by 2 bases, the J end by 1 base, with 18 bases between. The CDR3 spans 18 residues. Germline lookup yields CDR1 LGHNA and CDR2 YNFKEQ. CDR3 nucleotides: TGTGCCAGCAGCCAAACTGAGACAGGGAGGATGGCCAAAAACATTCAGTACTTC. Protein sequence: CASSQTETGRMAKNIQYF.

The sample holds a few counts of this clonotype. The chain joins TRBV19 to TRBJ1-5, with 9 bases aligning to TRBD1. The CDR3 spans 15 residues. Germline CDR1 reads LNHDA; CDR2 reads SQIVND (reference sequence). Unmatched junction bases numbered 8, after V lost 7 bases and J lost 4 bases. This CDR3 is CASTWDRVDNQPQHF. The CDR3 DNA reads TGTGCCAGTACCTGGGACAGGGTCGATAATCAGCCCCAGCATTTT. The full variable domain, its missing parts supplied by reference TRBV19 and TRBJ1-5, is DGGITQSPKYLFRKEGQNVTLSCEQNLNHDAMYWYRQDPGQGLRLIYYSQIVNDFQKGDIAEGYSVSREKKESFPLTVTSAQKNPTAFYLCASTWDRVDNQPQHFGDGTRLSIL.

CDR3 nucleotides: TGCAGCGTTCGTCCCCAAAGGGGCACAGATACGCAGTATTTT. Translating it yields CSVRPQRGTDTQYF. This chain joins TRBV29-1 and TRBJ2-3; D is uncertain. This CDR3 comprises 14 residues. The V end was cut by 5 bases, the J end by 1 base, with 13 bases between. Looked up from germline, CDR1 is SQVTM and CDR2 is ANQGSEA.